This T cell receptor (beta chain) was recorded in a study of T cells in Graves' hyperthyroidism and ophthalmopathy. Broader study findings: Ophthalmopathy got predicted by the model a median about six months before its onset.

It was RNA transcripts that yielded the amplified TCR beta CDR3 regions. First-round RT-PCR targeting the TCR CDR3 was performed with the HTBI primer set. TCRdb redid the calling of the multiplex PCR reads with MiXCR, one entry per CDR3 protein. Of under 300,000 distinct CDR3 sequences in the sample, about an eighth were seen once. For this clonotype: Its cognate antigen is unknown.

The TCR was taken from a woman in her forties with Graves' hyperthyroidism. The sample was blood.

The CDR3 region is CASSSGTFSFSGNTIYF. CDR3 bases: TGTGCCAGTAGTAGTGGGACATTCTCCTTCTCTGGAAACACCATATATTTT. This rearrangement joins TRBV19 to TRBJ1-3; D possibly corresponds to TRBD1 (6 bases). V shed 4 bases and J shed 0 bases, with 16 bases lying between them. This CDR3 has 17 amino acids. The germline V gene encodes CDR1 LNHDA and CDR2 SQIVND (reference sequence).